The 14 T cell receptor beta chains below all came from one sample that was sequenced in a study of cytomegalovirus exposure and HLA in healthy donors. With 60 Vbeta and 13 Jbeta primers, the PCR was carried out. Data came from immunoSEQ multiplex PCR; TCRdb stores just in-frame clones and leaves some out. This table has around 100,000 clones, 78% appearing once. Sequenced: PBMCs. The origin of the receptors is a woman aged 40-49 years in good health and CMV-seronegative.

V is TRBV27 and J is TRBJ2-2; possibly TRBD1 for D (5 bases). V was trimmed by 2 bases and J by 7 bases, leaving 8 bases between them. The CDR3 has 13 amino acids. CDR1 MNHEY and CDR2 SMNVEV come from the germline V gene (reference sequence). The DNA of the CDR3 is TGTGCCAGCAGTTTAGGGGCTTACGGGGAGCTGTTTTTT. This gives the protein CASSLGAYGELFF.

This clone has a handful of counts. The chain's CDR3 is CASKAGDSKNEQFF. The CDR3 nucleotides read TGTGCCAGTAAAGCGGGAGATAGCAAAAATGAGCAGTTCTTC. The V call is TRBV19, the J call TRBJ2-1; TRBD2 aligns across 8 bases. Unmatched junction bases numbered 9, after V lost 7 bases and J lost 7 bases. This CDR3 contains 14 residues. Germline assignment: CDR1 LNHDA and CDR2 SQIVND (reference sequence).

The chain has TRBV13 and TRBJ1-4, with 7 bases identical to TRBD1. In germline, CDR1 is PRHDT, CDR2 FYEKMQ (reference sequence). The CDR3 is 13 amino acids. V lost 1 base and J lost 8; bases outside the gene matches: 1. Here the CDR3 reads CASSLATGEKLFF. The CDR3 DNA sequence: TGTGCCAGCAGCTTAGCGACAGGGGAAAAACTGTTTTTT.

This chain connects TRBV28 to TRBJ2-7, with TRBD2 identical over 8 bases. Germline V gene data show CDR1 as MDHEN and CDR2 as SYDVKM. The CDR3 length is 13 residues. Trimming cost V 2 bases and J 4 bases; bases outside gene matches: 1. CDR3 coding DNA: TGTGCCAGCAGTTTAGGCGGGAGGTACGAGCAGTACTTC. It specifies CASSLGGRYEQYF.

The chain couples TRBV9 to TRBJ2-3, with 7 bases matching TRBD2. V gave up 4 bases and J gave up 5 bases; unmatched junction bases: 7. This CDR3 comprises 14 residues. The germline V gene encodes CDR1 SGDLS and CDR2 YYNGEE. The CDR3 DNA follows: TGTGCCAGCAGCCGGGGAGGGCGGGTAGATACGCAGTATTTT. Encoded protein: CASSRGGRVDTQYF.

This chain joins TRBV28 and TRBJ2-1; 14 bases are a match to TRBD2. The CDR3 extends over 16 amino acids. Trimming cost V 6 bases and J 7 bases; bases outside gene matches: 8. Germline V gene data show CDR1 as MDHEN and CDR2 as SYDVKM. CDR3 DNA sequence: TGTGCCAGCAGCTCACCTGGGACTAGCGGGAGAAATGAGCAGTTCTTC. Amino acids: CASSSPGTSGRNEQFF. Combining the CDR3 with reference TRBV28 and TRBJ2-1 gives the whole variable domain DVKVTQSSRYLVKRTGEKVFLECVQDMDHENMFWYRQDPGLGLRLIYFSYDVKMKEKGDIPEGYSVSREKKERFSLILESASTNQTSMYLCASSSPGTSGRNEQFFGPGTRLTVL.

This clone has a single count. The chain recombines TRBV28 with TRBJ2-5, with 10 bases that match TRBD2. This CDR3 contains 14 residues. Trimming took 3 bases from V and 5 from J; bases not matched to a gene: 3. The germline V gene has CDR1 MDHEN and CDR2 SYDVKM. Written as DNA, the CDR3 is TGTGCCAGCAGTTTTATACTAGCGGGGGAGACCCAGTACTTC. Protein product: CASSFILAGETQYF.

The chain joins TRBV7-2 to TRBJ2-4; D perhaps matches TRBD2 (6 bases). Germline CDR1 SGHTA, CDR2 FQGNSA. This CDR3 contains 13 residues. Deletions cut 10 bases from V and 2 bases from J, with 12 bases between. The CDR3 reads CAIYLATKNIQYF. DNA of the CDR3: TGTGCCATCTATCTAGCGACCAAAAACATTCAGTACTTC.

The CDR3 is CASSGGALQPQHF. In nucleotides, the CDR3 is TGTGCCAGCAGTGGCGGGGCACTTCAGCCCCAGCATTTT. V is TRBV28 and J is TRBJ1-5, with D possibly being TRBD1 (5 bases). Germline CDR1 MDHEN, CDR2 SYDVKM. V was pared by 5 bases and J by 6 bases, with 11 bases between. The CDR3 covers 13 residues.

This clone was counted once. The rearrangement links TRBV20-1 to TRBJ2-1; D remains ambiguous. This CDR3 region has 10 residues. Germline lookup yields CDR1 DFQATT and CDR2 SNEGSKA (reference sequence). V shed 5 bases and J shed 5 bases, with 4 bases lying between them. This CDR3 reads CSALNNEQFF. The DNA for the CDR3 is TGCAGTGCTCTTAACAATGAGCAGTTCTTC.

V is TRBV11-2 and J is TRBJ2-3, with D tentatively TRBD2 (6 bases). V was pared by 2 bases and J by 1 base, with 16 bases between. The CDR3 runs 17 residues. CDR1 is SGHAT and CDR2 is FQNNGV in the germline V gene. This CDR3 reads CASSLRGGTRRTDTQYF. The CDR3 region has the DNA TGTGCCAGCAGCTTAAGAGGAGGGACCCGACGCACAGATACGCAGTATTTT.

The rearrangement uses TRBV2 and TRBJ1-5; 7 bases map to TRBD1. The CDR3 loop spans 15 amino acids. Germline V CDR1 and CDR2: SNHLY, FYNNEI. V lost 5 bases and J lost 2; bases outside the gene matches: 6. The CDR3 protein is CASSKDGQGNQPQHF. DNA of the CDR3: TGTGCCAGCAGTAAGGACGGACAGGGCAATCAGCCCCAGCATTTT.

The chain combines TRBV14 with TRBJ2-5, with a possible D match to TRBD1 (6 bases). Trimming took off 0 bases at V and 4 bases at J, with 12 bases between the two ends. The CDR3 is 15 residues long. CDR1 is SGHDN, CDR2 FVKESK, per germline. CDR3 nucleotide sequence: TGTGCCAGCAGCCAAGATCTTGGCAGGGGAGAGACCCAGTACTTC. Translating it yields CASSQDLGRGETQYF. The variable domain in full, with the rest retrieved from reference TRBV14 and TRBJ2-5, is EAGVTQFPSHSVIEKGQTVTLRCDPISGHDNLYWYRRVMGKEIKFLLHFVKESKQDESGMPNNRFLAERTGGTYSTLKVQPAELEDSGVYFCASSQDLGRGETQYFGPGTRLLVL.

The rearrangement links TRBV10-3 to TRBJ2-2, with unresolved D. The V and J ends lost 0 bases and 7 bases respectively, with 9 bases between them. This CDR3 region has 14 residues. CDR1 and CDR2 (germline): ENHRY, SYGVKD. CDR3 sequence reads: CAISESGVGGELFF. CDR3 nucleotide sequence: TGTGCCATCAGTGAGTCCGGAGTAGGCGGGGAGCTGTTTTTT.